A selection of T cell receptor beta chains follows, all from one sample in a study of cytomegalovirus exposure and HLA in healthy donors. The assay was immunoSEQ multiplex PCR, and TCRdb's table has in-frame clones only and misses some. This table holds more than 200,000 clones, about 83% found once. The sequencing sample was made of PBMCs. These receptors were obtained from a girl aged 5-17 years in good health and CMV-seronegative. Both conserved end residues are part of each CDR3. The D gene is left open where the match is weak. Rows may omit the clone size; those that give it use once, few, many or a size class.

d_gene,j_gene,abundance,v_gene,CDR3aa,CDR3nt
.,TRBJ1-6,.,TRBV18,CASSGDGSSYNSPLHF,TGTGCCAGCTCGGGGGACGGGAGCTCCTATAATTCACCCCTCCACTTT
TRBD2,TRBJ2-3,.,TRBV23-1,CASSQCREETDTQYF,TGCGCCAGCAGTCAATGCCGGGAGGAAACAGATACGCAGTATTTT
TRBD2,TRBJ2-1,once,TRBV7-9,CASSPLTSIRGGNEQFF,TGTGCCAGCAGCCCCCTGACTAGCATTAGAGGAGGCAATGAGCAGTTCTTC
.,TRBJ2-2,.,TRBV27,CASSFAGGTGELFF,TGTGCCAGCAGTTTTGCAGGGGGGACCGGGGAGCTGTTTTTT
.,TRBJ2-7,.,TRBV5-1,CASSISQGDEQYF,TGCGCCAGCAGCATATCACAGGGCGACGAGCAGTACTTC
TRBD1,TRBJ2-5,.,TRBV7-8,CAIPQGIRETQYF,TGTGCCATCCCACAGGGGATCAGGGAGACCCAGTACTTC
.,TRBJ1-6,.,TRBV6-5,CASSYSTDRNNSPLHF,TGTGCCAGCAGTTACTCGACAGACCGAAATAATTCACCCCTCCACTTT
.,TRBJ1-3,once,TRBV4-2,CASSQEAGTGGNTIYF,TGTGCCAGCAGCCAAGAGGCAGGAACAGGGGGAAACACCATATATTTT
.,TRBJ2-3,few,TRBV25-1,CASSRPPRDTQYF,TGTGCCAGCAGTAGGCCCCCTAGAGATACGCAGTATTTT
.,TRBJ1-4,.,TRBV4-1,CASSQVQGEKLFF,TGCGCCAGCAGCCAAGTCCAGGGAGAAAAACTGTTTTTT
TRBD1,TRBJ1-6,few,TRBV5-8,CASSFWGTGVNSPLHF,TGTGCCAGCAGCTTTTGGGGGACAGGAGTTAATTCACCCCTCCACTTT
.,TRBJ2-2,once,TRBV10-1,CASSELGELFF,TGCGCCAGCAGTGAGCTCGGGGAGCTGTTTTTT
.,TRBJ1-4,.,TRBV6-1,CASSEPQSNEKLFF,TGTGCCAGCAGTGAACCACAGTCTAATGAAAAACTGTTTTTT
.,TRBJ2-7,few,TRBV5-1,CASSRGTGAYEQYF,TGCGCCAGCAGCCGAGGGACTGGAGCCTACGAGCAGTACTTC
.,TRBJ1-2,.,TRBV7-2,CASSLTEESNYGYTF,TGTGCCAGCAGCTTGACGGAGGAGTCTAACTATGGCTACACCTTC
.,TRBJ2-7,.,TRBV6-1,CASRQGSYEQYF,TGTGCCAGCAGGCAGGGCTCCTACGAGCAGTACTTC
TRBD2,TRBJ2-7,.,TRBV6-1,CASSEALTSGSTKQYF,TGTGCCAGCAGTGAAGCCCTGACTAGCGGGAGTACTAAGCAGTACTTC
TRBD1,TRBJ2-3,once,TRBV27,CASWSGTGRTDTQYF,TGTGCCAGCTGGTCCGGGACAGGGAGGACAGATACGCAGTATTTT
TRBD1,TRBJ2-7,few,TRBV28,CASSPGQVKSYEQYF,TGTGCCAGCAGTCCAGGACAGGTTAAATCCTACGAGCAGTACTTC
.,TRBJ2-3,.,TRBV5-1,CASGWRGDADTQYF,TGCGCCAGCGGTTGGCGGGGAGACGCCGATACGCAGTATTTT
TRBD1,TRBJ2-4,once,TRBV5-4,CASSGDRGGIQYF,TGTGCCAGCAGCGGAGACAGGGGGGGCATTCAGTACTTC